The text below deals with one TCR beta chain. Its antigen is still unknown. Within one base of it there is no much larger clone, and no base qualities were kept. Trimming removed 4 bases from V and 2 bases from J, leaving 18 bases between the germline ends. The CDR3 has 16 amino acids, counting the end cysteine and phenylalanine. This entry keeps only the CDR3 DNA: 48 bases, framed from base 1. CDR1 and CDR2 were assigned from the germline V gene as MDHEN and SYDVKM. Using the deep immunoSEQ assay, TCR CDR3 regions were amplified from genomic DNA by multiplex PCR. Genomic DNA extracted from each cell subset was distributed evenly over all wells of several immunoSEQ 96-well plates, and each plate served as one replicate. For sorted subsets, each replicate PCR was loaded with roughly 190 ng genomic DNA, equivalent to 25,000 to 35,000 T cell genomes. Purified libraries were measured with a Qubit 3.0 fluorometer, size-checked on a Bioanalyzer 2100, and measured again with the KAPA Library Quantification kit. Each immunoSEQ 96-well plate was sequenced on its own single-read 150-cycle Illumina NextSeq 550 flow cell. On the authors' methods: The immunoSEQ output contained only junctional sequences without quality scores, so filtering could not match that applied to full-length reads. To assign V/J genes and CDR3, sequences were annotated against IMGT germline references using PyIR, a Python wrapper for IgBLAST v1.9. Any read was removed if the V/J assignment was weak (E-value above 1e-6), the CDR3 was missing, or the read contained stop codons, out-of-frame junctions, or ambiguous translated residues. V3J clonotypes were defined as sequences sharing an identical inferred V gene, J gene, and CDR3 amino acid sequence. Percentage overlap between repertoires was computed as shared unique clonotypes divided by the size of the smaller repertoire. RTK rarefaction, the Chao1 estimator, and Recon v2.1 estimates of unobserved clonotypes were used to assess repertoire richness. OLGA was used to compute generation probabilities for all TCRbeta clonotypes that the gDNA method yielded from a handful of donors. The source is immuneACCESS, and TCRdb retained only in-frame sequences with V and J called. Part of the clones is not carried over; for the studies checked, unresolved V genes explain less than half of this, and the remainder is unexplained. That table supplies the V and J calls and clone size; D and trimming were determined from the DNA. This sample holds approximately 640,000 clones; roughly 87% were observed only once. The biggest ten clones account for roughly 36% of the sample.

Donors were healthy HIV-negative adults with no recently reported acute infections or vaccinations. Every donor was a Caucasian adult residing in Nashville, Tennessee, USA. CD8 memory samples combined magnetically selected CD45RO+ cells with CCR7-negative CD45RA+ effector memory (TemRA) cells. Blood was obtained by leukapheresis, after which PBMCs were separated by Ficoll-Histopaque density gradient centrifugation and cryopreserved in liquid nitrogen vapor phase. Analytical flow cytometry was used to check the purity and quantity of each magnetically sorted T cell population. Each sorted fraction had its genomic DNA isolated and then quantified by UV absorbance on a Nanodrop 2000c. The data are from a study of shared clonotypes between healthy human individuals (dated by TCRdb to the early 2020s). Concerning the study at large: Two women and a few men aged 18 to 49 years were included in the cohort. Blood TCR repertoires of about 5 healthy adults were deeply sequenced to estimate repertoire size and the extent of clonotype sharing between individuals. To increase sequencing depth and limit assay-specific biases, TCR repertoire library preparation and sequencing were carried out by different laboratories using diverse techniques. For each donor, CD4 naive and CD4 memory were each given three plates, CD8 naive was given two plates, and CD8 memory was given one plate. Leukapheresis yielded between about 0.85 and 10 billion PBMCs per donor.

Study-wide conclusions, independent of this receptor: Compared with non-shared clonotypes, the clonotypes found in all four sorted-subset donors had higher generation probabilities. The small number of donors limited the genetic and exposure-history diversity represented. Only blood was sampled, and tissue TCR repertoires likely differ from those in blood. Pairwise subsampling indicated that sequencing depth was expected to affect the degree of clonotype sharing among donors. About 4.5% of naive CD4, 3.5% of naive CD8, approximately 2.2% of memory CD4, and more than 0.35% of memory CD8 clonotypes were shared across a few donors. Naive subsets generally had larger estimated clonotype richness than memory subsets did. Even with the large sequencing depth, rarefaction of the sorted-subset datasets indicated that sequencing was incomplete.

This TCR came from a man aged 18 to 35 in good health. Some clones in this sample may be carry-over from other donors' samples. Sequenced: memory CD8+ T cells from PBMCs. This sample's cell subset or site label indicates: CD45RO+ cells pooled with CCR7-negative TemRA cells. The sequence joins TRBV28 to TRBJ2-7, with TRBD1 tentatively as D gene (6 bases match). Here is the DNA: TGTGCCAGCAGTTCTAACAGGGACACCGTAGCCTACGAGCAGTACTTC. Translation gives CASSSNRDTVAYEQYF.